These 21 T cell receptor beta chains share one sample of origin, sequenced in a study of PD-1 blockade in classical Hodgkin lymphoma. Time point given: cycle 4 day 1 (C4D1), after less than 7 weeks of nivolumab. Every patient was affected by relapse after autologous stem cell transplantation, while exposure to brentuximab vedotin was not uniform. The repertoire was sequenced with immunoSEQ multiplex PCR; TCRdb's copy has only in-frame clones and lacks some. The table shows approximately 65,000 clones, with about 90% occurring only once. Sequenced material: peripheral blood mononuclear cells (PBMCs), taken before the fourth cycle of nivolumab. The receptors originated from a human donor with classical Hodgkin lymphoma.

The CDR3 nucleotides read TGTGCCAGCAGTGACATTAGTCGGGGGGCAGATACGCAGTATTTT. It is translated as CASSDISRGADTQYF. The V gene is TRBV6-1, the J gene TRBJ2-3; 7 bases align to TRBD2. The CDR3 loop spans 15 amino acids. V trimming: 3 bases; J trimming: 4 bases; junction bases outside the gene matches: 7. CDR1 is MNHNS and CDR2 is SASEGT in the germline V gene.

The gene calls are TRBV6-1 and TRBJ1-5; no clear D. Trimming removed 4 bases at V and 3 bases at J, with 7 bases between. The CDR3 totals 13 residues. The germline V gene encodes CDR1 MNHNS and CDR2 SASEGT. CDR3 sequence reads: CASSVGPNQPQHF. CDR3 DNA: TGTGCCAGCAGTGTCGGGCCCAATCAGCCCCAGCATTTT.

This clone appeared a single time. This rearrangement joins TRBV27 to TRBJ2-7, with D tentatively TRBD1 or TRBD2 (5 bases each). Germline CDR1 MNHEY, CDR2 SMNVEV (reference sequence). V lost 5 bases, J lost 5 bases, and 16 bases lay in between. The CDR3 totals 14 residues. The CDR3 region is CASSRDPQGHEQYF. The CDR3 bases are TGTGCCAGCAGTAGGGACCCCCAAGGCCACGAGCAGTACTTC.

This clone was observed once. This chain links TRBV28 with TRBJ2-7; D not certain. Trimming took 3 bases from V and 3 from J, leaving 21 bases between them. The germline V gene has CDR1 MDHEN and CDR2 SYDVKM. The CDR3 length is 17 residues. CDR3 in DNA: TGTGCCAGCAGTTTCTCAGTTCGGGTTGGTACCCGCTACGAGCAGTACTTC. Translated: CASSFSVRVGTRYEQYF.

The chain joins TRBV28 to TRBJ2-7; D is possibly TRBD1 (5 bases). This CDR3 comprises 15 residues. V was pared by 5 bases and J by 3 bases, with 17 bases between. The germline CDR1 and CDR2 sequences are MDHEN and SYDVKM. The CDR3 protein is CASSLGFSGNYEQYF. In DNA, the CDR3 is TGTGCCAGCAGTCTAGGCTTCTCAGGGAACTACGAGCAGTACTTC.

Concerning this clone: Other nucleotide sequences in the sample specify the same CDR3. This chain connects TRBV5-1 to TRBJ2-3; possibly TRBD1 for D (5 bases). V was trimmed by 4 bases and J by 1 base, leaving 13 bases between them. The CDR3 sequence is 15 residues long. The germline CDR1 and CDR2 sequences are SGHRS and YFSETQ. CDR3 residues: CASSLTGWGTDTQYF. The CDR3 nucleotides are TGCGCCAGCAGCCTTACAGGTTGGGGCACAGATACGCAGTATTTT.

Written as DNA, the CDR3 is TGCGCCAGCAGCCACCAACTAGCGGGGGGGCCGGATACGCAGTATTTT. Protein product: CASSHQLAGGPDTQYF. The chain carries TRBV4-1 and TRBJ2-3, with 13 bases matching TRBD2. CDR3 length: 16 amino acids. The J segment lost 6 bases and the V segment lost 3 bases, leaving 6 bases of the junction unmatched. Germline CDR1 MGHRA, CDR2 YSYEKL.

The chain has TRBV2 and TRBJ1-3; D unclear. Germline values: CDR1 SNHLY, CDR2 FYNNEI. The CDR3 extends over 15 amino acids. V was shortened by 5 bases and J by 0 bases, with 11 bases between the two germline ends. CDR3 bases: TGTGCCAGCAGTCGAAACCGAGACTCTGGAAACACCATATATTTT. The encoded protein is CASSRNRDSGNTIYF. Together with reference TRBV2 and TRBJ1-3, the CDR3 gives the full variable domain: EPEVTQTPSHQVTQMGQEVILRCVPISNHLYFYWYRQILGQKVEFLVSFYNNEISEKSEIFDDQFSVERPDGSNFTLKIRSTKLEDSAMYFCASSRNRDSGNTIYFGEGSWLTVV.

In nucleotides, the CDR3 is TGTGCCTTACCCGGGACAGGGGCCGACTCCTATGGCTACACCTTC. This codes for CALPGTGADSYGYTF. The chain employs TRBV30 and TRBJ1-2, with TRBD1 matching 10 bases. The trim removed 7 bases at V and 4 bases at J, leaving 12 bases unmatched. The CDR3 is 15 amino acids. CDR1 GTSNPN and CDR2 SVGIG come from the germline V gene (reference sequence).

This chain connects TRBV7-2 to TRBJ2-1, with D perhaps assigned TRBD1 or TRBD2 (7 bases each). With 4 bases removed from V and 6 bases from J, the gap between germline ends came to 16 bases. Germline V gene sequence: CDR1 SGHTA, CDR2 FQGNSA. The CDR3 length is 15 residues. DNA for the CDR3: TGTGCCAGCAGCTCCCCCCGCAGGGGGGGCAATGAGCAGTTCTTC. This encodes CASSSPRRGGNEQFF. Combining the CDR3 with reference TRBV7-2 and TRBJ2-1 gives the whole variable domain GAGVSQSPSNKVTEKGKDVELRCDPISGHTALYWYRQSLGQGLEFLIYFQGNSAPDKSGLPSDRFSAERTGGSVSTLTIQRTQQEDSAVYLCASSSPRRGGNEQFFGPGTRLTVL.

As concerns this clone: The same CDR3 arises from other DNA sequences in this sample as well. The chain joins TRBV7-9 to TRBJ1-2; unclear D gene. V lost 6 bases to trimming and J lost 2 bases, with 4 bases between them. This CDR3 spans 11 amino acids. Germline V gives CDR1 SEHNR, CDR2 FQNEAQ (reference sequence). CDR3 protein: CASSSNYGYTF. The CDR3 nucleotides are TGTGCCAGCAGTTCGAACTATGGCTACACCTTC.

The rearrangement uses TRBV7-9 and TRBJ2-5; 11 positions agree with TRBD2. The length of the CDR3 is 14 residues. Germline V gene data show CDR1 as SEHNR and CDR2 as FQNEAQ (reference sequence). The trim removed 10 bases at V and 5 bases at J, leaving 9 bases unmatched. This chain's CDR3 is CAITPTSGEETQYF. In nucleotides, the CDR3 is TGTGCCATCACCCCGACTAGCGGGGAGGAGACCCAGTACTTC.

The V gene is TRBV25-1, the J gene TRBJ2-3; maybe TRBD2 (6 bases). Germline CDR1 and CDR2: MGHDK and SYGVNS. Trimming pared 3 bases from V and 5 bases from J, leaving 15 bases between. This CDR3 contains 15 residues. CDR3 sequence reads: CASSDSWGELDTQYF. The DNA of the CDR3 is TGTGCCAGCAGTGATTCATGGGGGGAGTTAGATACGCAGTATTTT.

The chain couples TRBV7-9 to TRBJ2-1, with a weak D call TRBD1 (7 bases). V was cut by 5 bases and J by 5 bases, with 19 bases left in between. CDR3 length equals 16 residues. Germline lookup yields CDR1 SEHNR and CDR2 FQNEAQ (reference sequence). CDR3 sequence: CASSRKTGTGDNEQFF. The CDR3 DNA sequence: TGTGCCAGCAGCAGAAAGACAGGGACGGGGGACAATGAGCAGTTCTTC.

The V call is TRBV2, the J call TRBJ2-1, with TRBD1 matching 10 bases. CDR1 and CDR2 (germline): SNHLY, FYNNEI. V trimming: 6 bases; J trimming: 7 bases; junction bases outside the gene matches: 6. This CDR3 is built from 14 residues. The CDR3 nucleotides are TGTGCCAGCAGCCTAAGGACAGGGGGGAATGAGCAGTTCTTC. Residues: CASSLRTGGNEQFF. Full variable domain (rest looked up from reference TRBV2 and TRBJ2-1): EPEVTQTPSHQVTQMGQEVILRCVPISNHLYFYWYRQILGQKVEFLVSFYNNEISEKSEIFDDQFSVERPDGSNFTLKIRSTKLEDSAMYFCASSLRTGGNEQFFGPGTRLTVL.

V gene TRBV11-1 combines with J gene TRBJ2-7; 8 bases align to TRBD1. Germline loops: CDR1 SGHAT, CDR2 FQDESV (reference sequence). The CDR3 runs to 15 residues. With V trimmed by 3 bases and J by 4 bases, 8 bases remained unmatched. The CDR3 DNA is TGTGCCAGCAGCTTTCGCCGGGACAGGATTTACGAGCAGTACTTC. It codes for CASSFRRDRIYEQYF.

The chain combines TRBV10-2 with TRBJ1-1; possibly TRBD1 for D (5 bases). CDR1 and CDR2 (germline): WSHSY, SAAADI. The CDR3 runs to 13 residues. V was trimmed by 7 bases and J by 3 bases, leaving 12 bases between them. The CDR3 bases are TGCGCCAGCAAAATGGGGCTATACACTGAAGCTTTCTTT. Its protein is CASKMGLYTEAFF.

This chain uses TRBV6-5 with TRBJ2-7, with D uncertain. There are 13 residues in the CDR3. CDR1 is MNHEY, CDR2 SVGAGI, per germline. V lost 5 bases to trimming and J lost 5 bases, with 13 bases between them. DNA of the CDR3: TGTGCCAGCAGTAGGACGGGTCGGCACGAGCAGTACTTC. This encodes CASSRTGRHEQYF.

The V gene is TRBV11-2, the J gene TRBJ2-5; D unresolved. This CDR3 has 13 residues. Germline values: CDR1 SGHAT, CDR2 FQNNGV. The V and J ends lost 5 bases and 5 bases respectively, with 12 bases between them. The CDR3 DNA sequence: TGTGCCAGCAGCCCCCCCGGAGTGGAGACCCAGTACTTC. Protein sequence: CASSPPGVETQYF. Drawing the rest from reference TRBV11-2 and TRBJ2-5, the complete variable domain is EAGVAQSPRYKIIEKRQSVAFWCNPISGHATLYWYQQILGQGPKLLIQFQNNGVVDDSQLPKDRFSAERLKGVDSTLKIQPAKLEDSAVYLCASSPPGVETQYFGPGTRLLVL.

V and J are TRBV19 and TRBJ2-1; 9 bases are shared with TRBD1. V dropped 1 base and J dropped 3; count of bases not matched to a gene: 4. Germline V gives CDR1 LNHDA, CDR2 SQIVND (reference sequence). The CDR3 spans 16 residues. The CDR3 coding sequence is TGTGCCAGTAGTATAGCGGGACAGGGCTACTACAATGAGCAGTTCTTC. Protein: CASSIAGQGYYNEQFF. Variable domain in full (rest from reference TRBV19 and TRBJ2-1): DGGITQSPKYLFRKEGQNVTLSCEQNLNHDAMYWYRQDPGQGLRLIYYSQIVNDFQKGDIAEGYSVSREKKESFPLTVTSAQKNPTAFYLCASSIAGQGYYNEQFFGPGTRLTVL.

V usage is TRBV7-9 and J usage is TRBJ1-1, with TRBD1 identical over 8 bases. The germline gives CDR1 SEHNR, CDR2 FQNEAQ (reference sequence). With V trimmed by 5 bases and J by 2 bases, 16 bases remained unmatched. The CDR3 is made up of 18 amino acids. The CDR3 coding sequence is TGTGCCAGCAGCCCCTGGACAGGGAACAAGATCTTTAACACTGAAGCTTTCTTT. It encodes CASSPWTGNKIFNTEAFF.